Presented here are 6 T cell receptor beta chains from one specimen sequenced in a study of cytomegalovirus exposure and HLA in healthy donors. A multiplex PCR was run with 60 Vbeta primers and 13 Jbeta primers. The protocol was immunoSEQ multiplex PCR, while the TCRdb copy is restricted to in-frame clones and leaves out a portion. The sample records more than 95,000 clones, 60% to 80% being singletons. The sample comprised PBMCs. Receptor source: a man aged 55 to 69 in good health and CMV-seronegative.

The V gene is TRBV11-2, the J gene TRBJ2-2, with 8 bases that match TRBD1. CDR3 size: 16 residues. Per germline, CDR1 SGHAT and CDR2 FQNNGV. The V segment lost 1 base and the J segment 8 bases; nucleotides outside the gene matches: 9. This CDR3 reads CASSLGDRLGEGELFF. In DNA form, the CDR3 reads TGTGCCAGCAGCTTAGGGGACAGGTTGGGCGAAGGGGAGCTGTTTTTT.

The chain recombines TRBV28 with TRBJ2-7, with D possibly matching TRBD1 (6 bases). This CDR3 region has 16 residues. V was trimmed by 6 bases and J by 3 bases, leaving 21 bases between them. Looked up from germline, CDR1 is MDHEN and CDR2 is SYDVKM. CDR3 bases: TGTGCCAGCAGCCATATTAGTCCCGGGACACTCTACGAGCAGTACTTC. Translating it yields CASSHISPGTLYEQYF.

This clone showed up just a few times. The chain links TRBV6-5 to TRBJ2-7; TRBD1 might be the D (5 bases). V was trimmed by 7 bases and J by 3 bases, leaving 16 bases between them. The CDR3 is made up of 14 amino acids. From germline, CDR1 is MNHEY and CDR2 SVGAGI. The CDR3 region has the DNA TGTGCCAGCACGCGTAGTACAGGCAACTACGAGCAGTACTTC. This codes for CASTRSTGNYEQYF.

This clone was seen a few times. J is TRBJ2-1 and V is TRBV4-1; perhaps TRBD1 as D (6 bases). The V gene's germline CDR1 is MGHRA and CDR2 YSYEKL. V dropped 7 bases and J dropped 7 bases, with 20 bases sitting between them. This CDR3 has 15 amino acids. The CDR3 DNA follows: TGCGCCAGCACCCCTCGGACAGCCCAGGCAAATGAGCAGTTCTTC. Translating it yields CASTPRTAQANEQFF.

This chain uses TRBV19 with TRBJ2-3; D perhaps matches TRBD2 (5 bases). The CDR3 contains 14 residues. Trimming stripped 4 bases from V and 0 bases from J, with 8 bases between. Germline V gives CDR1 LNHDA, CDR2 SQIVND (reference sequence). The CDR3 sequence is CASSKGGSTDTQYF. The CDR3 region has the DNA TGTGCCAGTAGTAAGGGCGGGAGCACAGATACGCAGTATTTT.

CDR3 nucleotides: TGTGCCAGCAGCTTACTAGCGGGGGGGTACACAGATACGCAGTATTTT. Residues: CASSLLAGGYTDTQYF. The chain is built from TRBV11-2 and TRBJ2-3, with TRBD2 matching over 12 bases. Per germline, CDR1 SGHAT and CDR2 FQNNGV. V shed 2 bases, J shed 2 bases, and the junction held 2 bases outside the gene matches. The CDR3 runs to 16 residues.